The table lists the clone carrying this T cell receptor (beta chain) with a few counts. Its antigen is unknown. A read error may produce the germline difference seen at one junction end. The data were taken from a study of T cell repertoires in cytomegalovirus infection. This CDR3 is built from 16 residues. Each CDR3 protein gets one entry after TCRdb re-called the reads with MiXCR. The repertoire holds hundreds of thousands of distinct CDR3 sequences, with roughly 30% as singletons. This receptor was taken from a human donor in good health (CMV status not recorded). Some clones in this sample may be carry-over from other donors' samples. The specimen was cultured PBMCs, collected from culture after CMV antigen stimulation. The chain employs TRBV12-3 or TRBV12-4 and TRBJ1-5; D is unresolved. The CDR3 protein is CASSLSSAGLNRPQHF. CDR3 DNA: TGTGCCAGCAGTTTGTCGTCAGCCGGACTGAATCGGCCCCAGCATTTT.